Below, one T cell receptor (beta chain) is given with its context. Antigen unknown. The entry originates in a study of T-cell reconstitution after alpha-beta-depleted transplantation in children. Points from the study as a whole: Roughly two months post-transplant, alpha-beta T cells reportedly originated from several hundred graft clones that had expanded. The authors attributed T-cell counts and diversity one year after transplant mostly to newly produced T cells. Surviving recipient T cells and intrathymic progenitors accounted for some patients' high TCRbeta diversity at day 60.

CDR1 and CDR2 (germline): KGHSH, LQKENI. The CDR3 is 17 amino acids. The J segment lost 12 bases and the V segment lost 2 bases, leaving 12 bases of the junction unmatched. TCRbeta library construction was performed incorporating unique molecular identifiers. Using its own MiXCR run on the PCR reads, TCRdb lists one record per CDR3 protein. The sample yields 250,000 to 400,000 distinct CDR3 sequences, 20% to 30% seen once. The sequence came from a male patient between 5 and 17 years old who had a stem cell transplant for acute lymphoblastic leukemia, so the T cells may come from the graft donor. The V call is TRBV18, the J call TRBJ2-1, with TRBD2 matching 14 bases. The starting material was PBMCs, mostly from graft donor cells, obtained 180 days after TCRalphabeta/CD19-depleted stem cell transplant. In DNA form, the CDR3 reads TGTGCCAGCTCACCAACTCCGGGACTAGCGGGAGAGATAGGGCAGTTCTTC. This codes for CASSPTPGLAGEIGQFF.